The clone carrying this TCR beta chain appeared a few times. Its antigen is not known. This record belongs to a study of blood T cells in healthy people across ages. Study-level findings and limits: Donor CMV infection status was unknown, possibly confounding age-related changes in expanded clonotypes.

Primers used in a second PCR of about 7 to 12 cycles were a sample-barcoded 5' primer and a J-beta primer mix. TCRdb reprocessed the 5' RACE reads via MiXCR and lists one record per CDR3 protein. The table shows hundreds of thousands of distinct CDR3 sequences, with around 24% occurring only once. Per germline, CDR1 MDHEN and CDR2 SYDVKM. This CDR3 has 18 amino acids. Trimming took 1 base from V and 3 from J; bases not matched to a gene: 8. These data also formed part of another study, on T cells of mothers and their children.

This sequence joins TRBV28 and TRBJ2-1, with TRBD2 identical over 11 bases. This receptor was obtained from a boy aged 5-17 years in good health. Sequenced: blood. The CDR3 DNA sequence: TGTGCCAGCAGTTTATCCTGGGCTAGCGGGAGGAACTACAATGAGCAGTTCTTC. Protein product: CASSLSWASGRNYNEQFF.